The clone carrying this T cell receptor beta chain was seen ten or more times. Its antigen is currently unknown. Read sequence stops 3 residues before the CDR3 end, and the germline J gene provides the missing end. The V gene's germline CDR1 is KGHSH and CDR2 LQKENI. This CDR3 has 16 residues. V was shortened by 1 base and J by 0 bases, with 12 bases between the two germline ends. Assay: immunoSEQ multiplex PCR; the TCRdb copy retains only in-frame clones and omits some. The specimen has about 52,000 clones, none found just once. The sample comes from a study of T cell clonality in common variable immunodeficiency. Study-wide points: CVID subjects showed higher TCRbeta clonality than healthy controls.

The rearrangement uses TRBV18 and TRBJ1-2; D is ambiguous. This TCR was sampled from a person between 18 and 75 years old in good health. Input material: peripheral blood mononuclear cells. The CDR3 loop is CASSPQDEGTNYGYTF. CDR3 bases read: TGTGCCAGCTCACCACAAGATGAGGGCACTAACTATGGC.